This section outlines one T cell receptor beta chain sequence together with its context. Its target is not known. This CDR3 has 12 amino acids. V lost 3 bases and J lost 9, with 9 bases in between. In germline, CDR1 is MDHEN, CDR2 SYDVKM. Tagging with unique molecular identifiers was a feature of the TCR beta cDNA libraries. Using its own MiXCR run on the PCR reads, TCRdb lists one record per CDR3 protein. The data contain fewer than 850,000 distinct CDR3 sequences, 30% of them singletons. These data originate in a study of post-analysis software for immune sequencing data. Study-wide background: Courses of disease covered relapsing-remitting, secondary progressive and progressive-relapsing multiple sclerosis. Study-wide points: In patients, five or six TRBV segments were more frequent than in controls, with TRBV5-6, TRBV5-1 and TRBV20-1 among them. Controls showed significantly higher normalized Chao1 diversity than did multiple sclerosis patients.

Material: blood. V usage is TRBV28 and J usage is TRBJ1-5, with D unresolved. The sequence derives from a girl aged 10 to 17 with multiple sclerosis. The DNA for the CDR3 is TGTGCCAGCAGTTTGTCGTACAGGCCCCAGCATTTT. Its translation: CASSLSYRPQHF.